The clone carrying this TCR beta chain was recorded a few times. Individuals who donated were healthy Caucasians from Russia aged about 6 to 90. This entry is derived from a study of blood T cells in healthy people across ages. On the study more broadly: Capture via template switching afforded approximately one barcoded beta molecule per two T cells.

Primers used in a second PCR of roughly 6 to 12 cycles were a sample-barcoded 5' primer and a J-beta primer mix. From the 5' RACE reads, TCRdb called clonotypes with MiXCR, one entry per CDR3 protein. The table includes around 1,000,000 distinct CDR3 sequences, 35% to 45% detected once. This sequence was found in a man aged 18 to 29 in good health. Sample: blood.

The DNA for the CDR3 is TGTGCCAGTTGGGGAAGGGGGCTTGATCAGCCCCAGCATTTT. Amino acids: CASWGRGLDQPQHF. V gene TRBV19 combines with J gene TRBJ1-5; TRBD1 agrees at 7 bases. In germline, CDR1 is LNHDA, CDR2 SQIVND (reference sequence). The CDR3 length is 14 residues. The junction had 9 bases not matched to a gene; V was cut back by 8 bases and J by 5 bases.